What follows are 27 T cell receptor beta chains derived from one specimen sequenced in a study of blood T cell repertoires in COVID-19 (dated by TCRdb to 2018 to 2021). Library generation was performed with the immunoSEQ multiplex PCR assay. In TCRdb, the immuneACCESS table is reduced to in-frame sequences with V and J assigned. These tables do not hold every clone; where another copy was compared, an unresolved V gene accounts for under half, and the others remain unexplained. For this sample the table gives 130,000 or so clones, of which around nine tenths were detected only once. Of the sample, approximately 2.3% falls within the top ten clones. Sequenced input: peripheral blood. Source of these receptors: a man in his 70s with active COVID-19.

This rearrangement joins TRBV5-6 to TRBJ2-3; D uncertain. The CDR3 is made up of 14 amino acids. V was cut by 1 base and J by 2 bases, with 8 bases left in between. From germline, CDR1 is SGHDT and CDR2 YYEEEE. The CDR3 DNA reads as TGTGCCAGCAGCTTGAGATCAGTCACAGATACGCAGTATTTT. This encodes CASSLRSVTDTQYF.

This rearrangement joins TRBV30 to TRBJ2-3, with D possibly matching TRBD1 (6 bases). V shed 2 bases and J shed 3 bases, with 9 bases lying between them. There are 13 residues in the CDR3. Germline V gives CDR1 GTSNPN, CDR2 SVGIG (reference sequence). Here the CDR3 reads CAWSRGNTDTQYF. CDR3 in DNA: TGTGCCTGGAGTAGGGGGAATACAGATACGCAGTATTTT.

The rearrangement joins TRBV15 to TRBJ2-6, with D maybe TRBD2 (6 bases). CDR3 size: 13 residues. V lost 3 bases to trimming and J lost 8 bases, with 8 bases between them. The V gene's germline CDR1 is LNHNV and CDR2 YYDKDF (reference sequence). The CDR3 spells CATSRGGTNVLTF. The CDR3 nucleotides read TGTGCCACCAGCAGGGGGGGAACCAACGTCCTGACTTTC.

The chain carries TRBV7-2 and TRBJ2-7; D is possibly TRBD1 (6 bases). The CDR3 contains 13 residues. Between the trimmed V and J ends, which lost 4 bases and 3 bases, there was a span of 10 bases. Germline V gives CDR1 SGHTA, CDR2 FQGNSA. CDR3 loop: CASSSDRSYEQYF. Written as DNA, the CDR3 is TGTGCCAGCAGCTCCGACAGGAGCTACGAGCAGTACTTC.

V and J are TRBV15 and TRBJ1-1; D might be TRBD1 (5 bases). Trimming took 1 base from V and 5 from J, leaving 11 bases between them. The CDR3 has 14 amino acids. The germline V gene encodes CDR1 LNHNV and CDR2 YYDKDF (reference sequence). The CDR3 loop reads CATSRGGLGTEAFF. CDR3 coding DNA: TGTGCCACCAGCAGAGGGGGACTAGGGACTGAAGCTTTCTTT.

This clone came up once. The chain employs TRBV3-1 (or the pseudogene TRBV3-2) and TRBJ1-1; D not resolved. Germline V gives CDR1 LGHDT, CDR2 YNNKEL (reference sequence). Trimming left V 7 bases short and J 2 bases short, with 8 bases between. This CDR3 spans 12 amino acids. CDR3 residues: CASKSTNTEAFF. The CDR3, as DNA: TGTGCCAGCAAGAGCACTAACACTGAAGCTTTCTTT.

This sequence joins TRBV29-1 and TRBJ1-1, with no clear D. V gave up 4 bases and J gave up 4 bases, with 7 bases separating them. Germline V gives CDR1 SQVTM, CDR2 ANQGSEA. There are 11 residues in the CDR3. The CDR3 DNA is TGCAGCGTTGGCTTCGGCACTGAAGCTTTCTTT. Its translation is CSVGFGTEAFF. Full variable domain (missing parts from reference TRBV29-1 and TRBJ1-1): SAVISQKPSRDICQRGTSLTIQCQVDSQVTMMFWYRQQPGQSLTLIATANQGSEATYESGFVIDKFPISRPNLTFSTLTVSNMSPEDSSIYLCSVGFGTEAFFGQGTRLTVV.

CDR3 loop: CATSRTSGRRVVQFF. The CDR3 nucleotides read TGTGCCACCAGTCGGACTAGCGGGAGAAGGGTAGTGCAGTTCTTC. V usage is TRBV24-1 and J usage is TRBJ2-1; 13 bases agree with TRBD2. Trimming cost V 6 bases and J 12 bases; bases outside gene matches: 10. The germline gives CDR1 KGHDR, CDR2 SFDVKD. The length of the CDR3 is 15 residues.

The chain links TRBV19 to TRBJ2-2; 10 bases line up with TRBD1. After removal of 5 bases from V and 4 bases from J, the junction contained 7 bases not matched to a gene. The CDR3 consists of 16 residues. Germline loops: CDR1 LNHDA, CDR2 SQIVND (reference sequence). DNA for the CDR3: TGTGCCAGTAGTCCTTTGGACAGGGGGGCCACCGGGGAGCTGTTTTTT. Protein sequence: CASSPLDRGATGELFF.

J is TRBJ2-3 and V is TRBV2; no definite D call. Per germline, CDR1 SNHLY and CDR2 FYNNEI. Trimming cost V 6 bases and J 1 base, with 11 bases left between them. The CDR3 is 14 amino acids. DNA for the CDR3: TGTGCCAGCAGCGCGATGACTCGCACAGATACGCAGTATTTT. Translating gives CASSAMTRTDTQYF. The entire variable domain, with the rest obtained from reference TRBV2 and TRBJ2-3, is as follows: EPEVTQTPSHQVTQMGQEVILRCVPISNHLYFYWYRQILGQKVEFLVSFYNNEISEKSEIFDDQFSVERPDGSNFTLKIRSTKLEDSAMYFCASSAMTRTDTQYFGPGTRLTVL.

In DNA form, the CDR3 reads TGCGCCAGCAGCTTGGTGGGACACACCACAGATACGCAGTATTTT. This codes for CASSLVGHTTDTQYF. The chain joins TRBV5-1 to TRBJ2-3; tentative D call: TRBD1 (6 bases). The CDR3 totals 15 residues. Trimming left V 0 bases short and J 2 bases short, with 10 bases between. Looked up from germline, CDR1 is SGHRS and CDR2 is YFSETQ.

This chain connects TRBV28 to TRBJ1-4, with D tentatively TRBD1 (6 bases). The germline CDR1 and CDR2 sequences are MDHEN and SYDVKM. The CDR3 is made up of 14 amino acids. Trimming took 6 bases from V and 5 from J, leaving 13 bases between them. As DNA, the CDR3 is TGTGCCAGCAGCTTTCAGGGGTTCAATGAAAAACTGTTTTTT. Residues: CASSFQGFNEKLFF. Drawing the rest from reference TRBV28 and TRBJ1-4, the complete variable domain is DVKVTQSSRYLVKRTGEKVFLECVQDMDHENMFWYRQDPGLGLRLIYFSYDVKMKEKGDIPEGYSVSREKKERFSLILESASTNQTSMYLCASSFQGFNEKLFFGSGTQLSVL.

In its sample, this clone was seen once. The chain has TRBV5-5 and TRBJ2-7; tentatively, D is TRBD2 (6 bases). Trimming took 3 bases from V and 1 from J, leaving 11 bases between them. This CDR3 comprises 14 residues. Germline CDR1 and CDR2: SGHKS and YYEKEE (reference sequence). CDR3 residues: CASSSGTWSYEQYF. In DNA form, the CDR3 reads TGTGCCAGCAGCTCTGGGACTTGGTCCTACGAGCAGTACTTC.

This chain uses TRBV2 with TRBJ1-6; maybe TRBD1 (5 bases). Per the germline V gene, CDR1 is SNHLY and CDR2 is FYNNEI. Trimming took 8 bases from V and 9 from J, leaving 20 bases between them. This CDR3 spans 15 amino acids. This chain's CDR3 is CASGREAQGGSPLHF. The CDR3 DNA sequence: TGTGCCAGCGGTAGGGAGGCCCAGGGAGGTTCACCCCTCCACTTT.

This chain uses TRBV6-6 with TRBJ2-1; 8 bases align to TRBD1. Germline V lookup: CDR1 MNHNY, CDR2 SVGAGI (reference sequence). With 7 bases clipped from V and 7 bases from J, the junction kept 12 bases outside the gene matches. The length of the CDR3 is 15 residues. The CDR3 loop is CASTPGQVQMNEQFF. CDR3 nucleotide sequence: TGTGCCAGCACTCCGGGACAGGTCCAAATGAATGAGCAGTTCTTC.

The J gene is TRBJ2-4, the V gene TRBV24-1; a possible D gene is TRBD2 (6 bases). The CDR3 runs 10 residues. Trimming removed 12 bases from V and 9 bases from J, with 11 bases in between. Germline CDR1 is KGHDR and CDR2 is SFDVKD. The CDR3 protein is CASRDCIQYF. The CDR3 coding sequence is TGTGCCTCACGGGACTGCATTCAGTACTTC.

V gene TRBV7-6 combines with J gene TRBJ2-1, with 7 bases aligning to TRBD2. This CDR3 region has 13 residues. CDR1 SGHVS and CDR2 FNYEAQ come from the germline V gene. V shed 5 bases and J 6 bases; nucleotides not matched to a gene: 4. The CDR3 DNA reads as TGTGCCAGCAGCACTGGACTAGTCAATGAGCAGTTCTTC. Translated, it gives CASSTGLVNEQFF.

J is TRBJ1-1 and V is TRBV20-1, with TRBD1 matching over 10 bases. The trim removed 3 bases at V and 2 bases at J, leaving 3 bases unmatched. Germline CDR1 reads DFQATT; CDR2 reads SNEGSKA (reference sequence). The CDR3 is 14 residues long. The CDR3 loop reads CSASGTGDNTEAFF. DNA for the CDR3: TGCAGTGCTAGTGGGACAGGGGATAACACTGAAGCTTTCTTT.

V is TRBV27 and J is TRBJ2-3; 14 bases are a match to TRBD2. V was clipped by 6 bases and J by 6 bases; unmatched bases: 14. Germline lookup yields CDR1 MNHEY and CDR2 SMNVEV (reference sequence). The CDR3 is made up of 18 amino acids. CDR3 sequence (DNA): TGTGCCAGCAGCTCTCTACCGGGACTAGCGGGAGAGGCGGATACGCAGTATTTT. Protein: CASSSLPGLAGEADTQYF.

This chain joins TRBV19 and TRBJ1-5, with a weak D call TRBD1 (6 bases). Germline CDR1 and CDR2: LNHDA and SQIVND (reference sequence). The CDR3 loop spans 12 amino acids. V lost 4 bases, J lost 5 bases, and 6 bases lay in between. This chain's CDR3 is CASSKGDQPQHF. As DNA, the CDR3 is TGTGCCAGTAGTAAGGGGGATCAGCCCCAGCATTTT.

This sequence joins TRBV7-9 and TRBJ2-3; the D is unclear. The CDR3 loop spans 12 amino acids. CDR1 and CDR2 from the germline V gene are SEHNR and FQNEAQ (reference sequence). The V end was cut by 2 bases, the J end by 5 bases, with 5 bases between. CDR3 nucleotide sequence: TGTGCCAGCAGCTTATCCGGAGATACGCAGTATTTT. Translation gives CASSLSGDTQYF.

The CDR3 spells CASSLAIVGSQGYTF. CDR3 in DNA: TGTGCCAGCAGCTTAGCTATAGTGGGCAGTCAAGGCTACACCTTC. This chain links TRBV7-2 with TRBJ1-2; D unresolved. Germline CDR1 SGHTA, CDR2 FQGNSA. The CDR3 consists of 15 residues. V lost 0 bases and J lost 8, with 16 bases in between.

The rearrangement joins TRBV13 to TRBJ1-3; unclear D gene. The V gene's germline CDR1 is PRHDT and CDR2 FYEKMQ (reference sequence). V lost 4 bases to trimming and J lost 3 bases, with 10 bases between them. The CDR3 consists of 14 residues. In DNA, the CDR3 is TGTGCCAGCAGCTGGGAGCGTTTTGGAAACACCATATATTTT. Amino acids: CASSWERFGNTIYF. Full variable domain (remainder filled in from reference TRBV13 and TRBJ1-3): AAGVIQSPRHLIKEKRETATLKCYPIPRHDTVYWYQQGPGQDPQFLISFYEKMQSDKGSIPDRFSAQQFSDYHSELNMSSLELGDSALYFCASSWERFGNTIYFGEGSWLTVV.

The chain uses TRBV6-1 and TRBJ2-7, with D maybe TRBD1 (6 bases). Trimming removed 4 bases at V and 0 bases at J, with 22 bases between. Germline values: CDR1 MNHNS, CDR2 SASEGT. The length of the CDR3 is 18 residues. The CDR3 region is CASSAGGVVRGVSYEQYF. The CDR3 DNA sequence: TGTGCCAGCAGTGCCGGTGGGGTGGTCAGGGGCGTCTCCTACGAGCAGTACTTC.

The V gene is TRBV21-1, the J gene TRBJ2-3; TRBD1 reflects the table's D call only, with no check against the DNA. TRBV21-1 is reported as a pseudogene. The CDR3 is 15 amino acids. As DNA, the CDR3 is TGTGCCAGCAGCAGCCGGGACAGGGAGGCAGATACGCAGTATTTT. Translated, it gives CASSSRDREADTQYF.

The chain joins TRBV30 to TRBJ2-1; 7 bases match TRBD1. With 7 bases clipped from V and 6 bases from J, the junction kept 12 bases outside the gene matches. The germline CDR1 and CDR2 sequences are GTSNPN and SVGIG (reference sequence). The CDR3 extends over 14 amino acids. The CDR3 sequence: CASLQGMRGNEQFF. Written as DNA, the CDR3 is TGTGCCTCCCTACAGGGGATGAGGGGCAATGAGCAGTTCTTC.

Written as DNA, the CDR3 is TGTGCCAGCAGTACAGGGAACACTGAAGCTTTCTTT. Residues: CASSTGNTEAFF. V and J are TRBV6-5 and TRBJ1-1, with a tentative D call TRBD1 (5 bases). CDR1 and CDR2 (germline): MNHEY, SVGAGI. Trimming stripped 5 bases from V and 1 base from J, with 5 bases between. The CDR3 runs to 12 residues.